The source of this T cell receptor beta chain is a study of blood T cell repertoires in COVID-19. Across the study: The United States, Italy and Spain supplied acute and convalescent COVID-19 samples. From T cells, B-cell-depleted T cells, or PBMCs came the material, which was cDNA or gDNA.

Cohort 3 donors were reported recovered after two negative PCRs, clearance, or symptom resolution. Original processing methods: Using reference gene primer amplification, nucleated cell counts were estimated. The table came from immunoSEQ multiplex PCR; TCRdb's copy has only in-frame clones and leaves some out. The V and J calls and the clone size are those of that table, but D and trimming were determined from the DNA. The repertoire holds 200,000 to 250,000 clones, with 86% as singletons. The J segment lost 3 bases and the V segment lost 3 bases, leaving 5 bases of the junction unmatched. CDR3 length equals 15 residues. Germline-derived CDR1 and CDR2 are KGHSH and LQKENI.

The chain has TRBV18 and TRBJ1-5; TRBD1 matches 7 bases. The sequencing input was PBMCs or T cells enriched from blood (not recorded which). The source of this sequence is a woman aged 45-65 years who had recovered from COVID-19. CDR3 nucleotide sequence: TGTGCCAGCTCACCTCAACAGGGGCACAATCAGCCCCAGCATTTT. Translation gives CASSPQQGHNQPQHF. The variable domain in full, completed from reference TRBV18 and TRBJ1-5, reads NAGVMQNPRHLVRRRGQEARLRCSPMKGHSHVYWYRQLPEEGLKFMVYLQKENIIDESGMPKERFSAEFPKEGPSILRIQQVVRGDSAAYFCASSPQQGHNQPQHFGDGTRLSIL.